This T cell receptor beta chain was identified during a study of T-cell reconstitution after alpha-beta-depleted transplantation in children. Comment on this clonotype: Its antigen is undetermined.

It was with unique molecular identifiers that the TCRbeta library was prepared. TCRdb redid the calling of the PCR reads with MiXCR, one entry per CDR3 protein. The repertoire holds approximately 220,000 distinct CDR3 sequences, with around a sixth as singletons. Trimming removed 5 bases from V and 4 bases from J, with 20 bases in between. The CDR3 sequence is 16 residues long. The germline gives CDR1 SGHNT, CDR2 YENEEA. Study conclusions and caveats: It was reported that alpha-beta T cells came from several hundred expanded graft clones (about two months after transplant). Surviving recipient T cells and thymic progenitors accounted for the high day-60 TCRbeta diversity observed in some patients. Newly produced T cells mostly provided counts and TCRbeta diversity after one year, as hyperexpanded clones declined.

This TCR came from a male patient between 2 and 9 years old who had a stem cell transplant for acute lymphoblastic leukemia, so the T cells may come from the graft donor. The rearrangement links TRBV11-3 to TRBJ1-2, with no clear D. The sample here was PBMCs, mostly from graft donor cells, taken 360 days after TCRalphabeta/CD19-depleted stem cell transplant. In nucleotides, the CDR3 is TGTGCCAGCAGCCCGGACGGGCCGGGAAGTAGCTATGGCTACACCTTC. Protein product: CASSPDGPGSSYGYTF.